This T cell receptor beta chain was recorded in a study of TIL therapy for anti-PD-1-resistant metastatic lung cancer. For the study at large: Most patients had lung adenocarcinoma; a handful of tumors were EGFR-mutant, two ALK-rearranged; half smoked currently or formerly.

V shed 3 bases and J 2 bases; nucleotides not matched to a gene: 5. CDR3 length equals 17 residues. Germline lookup yields CDR1 SGHVS and CDR2 FNYEAQ. General study results and limits: TIL cultures after expansion showed higher clonality and lower diversity than baseline tumor (median about 6% vs 30%).

The immunoSEQ assay was v3. The method was immunoSEQ multiplex PCR; TCRdb's version includes in-frame clones alone and lacks a portion of them. Of approximately 95,000 clones detected, about two thirds appear once; the ten largest clones hold 11%. Concerning this clone: The antigen is not known.

The time point was: pre-treatment sample, taken before nivolumab and TIL therapy. Tumor tissue came from excised metastases, mostly pleural nodules or supraclavicular lymph nodes. Tumor harvest preceded PD-1/PD-L1 blockade, followed by nivolumab treatment. Adults with stage 4 NSCLC were enrolled in a phase I trial. The sample here was tumor tissue, taken at baseline. The TCR comes from a person aged 25 to 85 with non-small cell lung cancer. The genes are TRBV7-6 and TRBJ1-6; TRBD1 aligns across 9 bases. In DNA form, the CDR3 reads TGTGCCAGCAGCTTGGACAGGGGTGGGGCCTATAATTCACCCCTCCACTTT. Translating it yields CASSLDRGGAYNSPLHF.